These 16 T cell receptor beta chains were sequenced from one sample in a study of breast tumors, draining lymph nodes, adjacent tissues. Samples came from axillary lymph nodes draining the breast cancer. A single record per CDR3 protein comes from TCRdb applying MiXCR to the multiplex PCR reads. The data contain about 270,000 distinct CDR3 sequences, around 31% of them seen just once; the ten biggest clones take up over 0.95%. The sample was axillary lymph node tissue. The source is a female donor with breast cancer. Some clones in this sample may be carry-over from other donors' samples.

The CDR3: CASSFDLGRTPYNEQFF. CDR3 coding DNA: TGTGCCAGCAGTTTCGACTTAGGGAGGACCCCTTACAATGAGCAGTTCTTC. V gene TRBV12-3 or TRBV12-4 combines with J gene TRBJ2-1; perhaps TRBD2 as D (6 bases). The CDR3 is 17 residues long. Trimming removed 3 bases at V and 4 bases at J, with 19 bases between.

This clonotype has a count of ten or more. V usage is TRBV7-2 and J usage is TRBJ2-7, with D possibly TRBD1 on 6 matching bases. The ends were cut back, 2 bases at V and 1 base at J, with 18 bases in the middle. The CDR3 totals 17 residues. Germline V gene data show CDR1 as SGHTA and CDR2 as FQGNSA. CDR3 region: CASSLRSGGYLSYEQYF. Written as DNA, the CDR3 is TGTGCCAGCAGCTTAAGGTCTGGGGGCTATCTTTCCTACGAGCAGTACTTC.

The genes are TRBV12-3 or TRBV12-4 and TRBJ2-7, with 10 nucleotides matching TRBD2. This CDR3 region has 14 residues. V shed 3 bases, J shed 9 bases, and the junction held 8 bases outside the gene matches. The CDR3 sequence: CASSLSGRAVGQYF. In DNA, the CDR3 is TGTGCCAGCAGTTTGAGCGGGAGGGCCGTCGGGCAGTACTTC.

V usage is TRBV5-5 and J usage is TRBJ2-7; a weak D match, TRBD1 (6 bases). V lost 4 bases and J 2 bases, leaving 16 bases between the germline ends. The CDR3 covers 15 residues. The V gene's germline CDR1 is SGHKS and CDR2 YYEKEE (reference sequence). The CDR3 loop is CASSTRGMEAYEQYF. As DNA, the CDR3 is TGTGCCAGCAGCACCAGGGGAATGGAGGCCTACGAGCAGTACTTC.

Concerning this clonotype itself: Being one base from a much bigger clone, this may be a read error. The chain joins TRBV6-5 to TRBJ1-4; 9 nucleotides align to TRBD1. Germline CDR1 MNHEY, CDR2 SVGAGI. Unmatched junction bases numbered 7, after V lost 6 bases and J lost 2 bases. The CDR3 is made up of 16 amino acids. CDR3 residues: CASRHTGGRTNEKLFF. The CDR3 DNA sequence: TGTGCCAGCAGGCACACAGGGGGCCGCACTAATGAAAAACTGTTTTTT.

The chain combines TRBV30 with TRBJ1-2, with D possibly matching TRBD1 (5 bases). Germline V lookup: CDR1 GTSNPN, CDR2 SVGIG (reference sequence). This CDR3 contains 13 residues. Trimming stripped 5 bases from V and 4 bases from J, with 14 bases between. CDR3 sequence reads: CAWDSRGIYGYTF. CDR3 nucleotides: TGTGCCTGGGACTCGAGGGGTATCTATGGCTACACCTTC.

This clonotype was seen repeatedly, ten times or more. The rearrangement links TRBV20-1 to TRBJ2-1, with 7 bases that match TRBD1. V was clipped by 2 bases and J by 3 bases; unmatched bases: 7. The CDR3 length is 15 residues. Germline loops: CDR1 DFQATT, CDR2 SNEGSKA (reference sequence). CDR3: CSARRGQGDYNEQFF. In nucleotides, the CDR3 is TGCAGTGCTAGAAGGGGGCAGGGGGACTACAATGAGCAGTTCTTC.

The chain combines TRBV4-1 with TRBJ1-1, with TRBD1 matching over 7 bases. This CDR3 has 13 residues. The V and J ends lost 0 bases and 11 bases, in that order; junction bases with no gene match: 6. CDR1 is MGHRA, CDR2 YSYEKL, per germline. CDR3 protein: CASSQETGTDAFF. The CDR3, as DNA: TGCGCCAGCAGCCAAGAGACCGGGACAGACGCTTTCTTT.

This clonotype was counted ten times or more. The rearrangement joins TRBV20-1 to TRBJ2-3, with unresolved D. This CDR3 is built from 17 residues. Trimming took off 4 bases at V and 0 bases at J, with 20 bases between the two ends. Germline CDR1 is DFQATT and CDR2 is SNEGSKA (reference sequence). Here the CDR3 reads CSATPLWRSSSTDTQYF. The CDR3 DNA reads TGCAGTGCTACACCTTTGTGGCGGTCTTCTAGCACAGATACGCAGTATTTT.

Turning to this clonotype: This may come from a read error, since a much larger clone is one base off. V is TRBV6-1 and J is TRBJ1-5, with D tentatively TRBD1 (6 bases). This CDR3 is built from 13 residues. CDR1 is MNHNS and CDR2 is SASEGT in the germline V gene. V was trimmed by 7 bases and J by 5 bases, leaving 12 bases between them. The CDR3 loop reads CASTPNRDQPQHF. CDR3 bases: TGTGCCAGCACGCCCAACAGGGATCAGCCCCAGCATTTT.

This clonotype has at least ten counts. V is TRBV20-1 and J is TRBJ2-3, with TRBD2 matching 8 bases. J lost 5 bases, V lost 6 bases, and 7 bases had no gene match. The CDR3 has 13 residues. CDR1 is DFQATT, CDR2 SNEGSKA, per germline (reference sequence). CDR3 region: CSAQSGSGDTQYF. The CDR3 DNA is TGCAGTGCACAGAGCGGGAGTGGAGATACGCAGTATTTT.

This clonotype was picked up many times. The gene calls are TRBV20-1 and TRBJ2-1; TRBD1 is a possible D gene (6 bases). Trimming took 5 bases from V and 6 from J, leaving 8 bases between them. CDR1 is DFQATT and CDR2 is SNEGSKA in the germline V gene (reference sequence). The CDR3 has 11 residues. CDR3 in DNA: TGCAGTGCTCCGACAGGCAATGAGCAGTTCTTC. Protein product: CSAPTGNEQFF.

With regard to this clonotype: The junction departs from germline at one end; a sequencing error may be responsible. The chain uses TRBV7-9 and TRBJ1-2; no definite D call. The germline gives CDR1 SEHNR, CDR2 FQNEAQ (reference sequence). The CDR3 extends over 16 amino acids. CDR3 sequence: CASSLDFDGVAYGHTF. CDR3 nucleotide sequence: TGTGCCAGCAGCTTGGATTTTGACGGGGTTGCTTATGGCCACACCTTC.

The chain has TRBV20-1 and TRBJ2-7; TRBD2 agrees at 11 bases. Looked up from germline, CDR1 is DFQATT and CDR2 is SNEGSKA (reference sequence). The CDR3 consists of 15 residues. The trim removed 4 bases at V and 2 bases at J, leaving 7 bases unmatched. CDR3 amino acids: CSATRLAGTPYEQYF. CDR3 coding DNA: TGCAGTGCTACCAGACTAGCGGGAACCCCCTACGAGCAGTACTTC.

Only one count was recorded for this clonotype. J is TRBJ1-1 and V is TRBV6-4; the D gene is possibly TRBD1 (6 bases). The CDR3 length is 13 residues. Looked up from germline, CDR1 is MRHNA and CDR2 is SNTAGT. Trimming removed 5 bases from V and 4 bases from J, with 11 bases in between. CDR3 region: CASSPGQATEAFF. The CDR3 DNA reads TGTGCCAGCAGTCCGGGACAAGCCACTGAAGCTTTCTTT.

This clonotype was counted ten times or more. The rearrangement links TRBV20-1 to TRBJ2-1, with TRBD2 matching 11 bases. The germline V gene has CDR1 DFQATT and CDR2 SNEGSKA (reference sequence). The CDR3 runs to 17 residues. The J segment lost 8 bases and the V segment lost 0 bases, leaving 12 bases of the junction unmatched. The CDR3 nucleotides read TGCAGTGCTAGAGATTGGGTAGCGGGAGGGGTTTTGGATGAGCAGTTCTTC. It codes for CSARDWVAGGVLDEQFF.